The 23 T cell receptor beta chains given below trace back to one sample, sequenced in a study of T cell responses to AZD1222 COVID-19 vaccine. The method was immunoSEQ multiplex PCR; TCRdb's version includes in-frame clones alone and lacks a portion of them. The data show about 180,000 clones, 92% seen once. Material: peripheral blood, obtained 28 days after the second AZD1222 dose. These receptors were collected from an adult who received the AZD1222 COVID-19 vaccine.

This chain joins TRBV11-3 and TRBJ2-1; 10 nucleotides match TRBD2. Germline V gene sequence: CDR1 SGHNT, CDR2 YENEEA. The CDR3 has 15 amino acids. Trimming cost V 5 bases and J 9 bases; bases outside gene matches: 10. CDR3 amino acids: CASSPFGTSEGEQFF. The CDR3 DNA reads as TGTGCCAGCAGCCCCTTCGGGACTAGCGAGGGTGAGCAGTTCTTC.

J is TRBJ2-3 and V is TRBV28, with D perhaps TRBD2 (5 bases). Trimming left V 11 bases short and J 0 bases short, with 15 bases between. Per the germline V gene, CDR1 is MDHEN and CDR2 is SYDVKM. The CDR3 is 14 amino acids. The CDR3 nucleotides are TGTGCCGTCCAGCGGAGCCTTAGCACAGATACGCAGTATTTT. Translation: CAVQRSLSTDTQYF.

The chain carries TRBV28 and TRBJ2-7; D possibly corresponds to TRBD2 (6 bases). The V gene lost 1 base and the J gene lost 9 bases, with 10 bases spanning the gap. CDR3 size: 12 residues. Germline V gene data show CDR1 as MDHEN and CDR2 as SYDVKM. Here the CDR3 reads CASSLFGGGQYF. The CDR3 nucleotides are TGTGCCAGCAGTTTATTCGGGGGTGGGCAGTACTTC.

This clone was counted a few times. The V call is TRBV6-5, the J call TRBJ1-2; weak D call: TRBD1 (5 bases). V lost 0 bases, J lost 4 bases, and 15 bases lay in between. The germline CDR1 and CDR2 sequences are MNHEY and SVGAGI. The CDR3 contains 16 residues. The CDR3 DNA reads TGTGCCAGCAGTTACTCCGTTATTGGGGGAGGCTATGGCTACACCTTC. Its translation is CASSYSVIGGGYGYTF.

V gene TRBV6-2 or TRBV6-3 combines with J gene TRBJ2-1; D not resolved. Trimming pared 2 bases from V and 4 bases from J, leaving 12 bases between. Per the germline V gene, CDR1 is MNHEY and CDR2 is SVGEGT. The CDR3 contains 15 residues. CDR3 residues: CASSYEWAGYNEQFF. In DNA form, the CDR3 reads TGTGCCAGCAGTTACGAGTGGGCTGGATACAATGAGCAGTTCTTC.

The rearrangement uses TRBV29-1 and TRBJ1-4; no reliable D call. The CDR3 runs to 11 residues. Germline CDR1 reads SQVTM; CDR2 reads ANQGSEA. V gave up 7 bases and J gave up 11 bases, with 14 bases separating them. Here the CDR3 reads CSAEEATKLFF. As DNA, the CDR3 is TGCAGCGCCGAAGAGGCGACGAAACTGTTTTTT.

The chain recombines TRBV30 with TRBJ1-2, with 9 nucleotides matching TRBD1. This CDR3 contains 14 residues. Germline CDR1 is GTSNPN and CDR2 is SVGIG (reference sequence). V lost 2 bases, J lost 4 bases, and 5 bases stayed unmatched. The CDR3 spells CAWSYRGLRYGYTF. CDR3 coding DNA: TGTGCCTGGAGTTACAGGGGGCTTCGCTATGGCTACACCTTC.

The rearrangement links TRBV4-1 to TRBJ1-2; TRBD1 agrees at 8 bases. J was trimmed by 0 bases and V by 4 bases; bases with no gene match: 7. Germline loops: CDR1 MGHRA, CDR2 YSYEKL. The length of the CDR3 is 16 residues. Here the CDR3 DNA reads TGCGCCAGCAGCCTCCGGACAGGGCTAGCTAACTATGGCTACACCTTC. Translating it yields CASSLRTGLANYGYTF.

The chain joins TRBV7-2 to TRBJ1-3; TRBD1 matches 7 bases. Germline V gene lookup returns CDR1 SGHTA and CDR2 FQGNSA. CDR3 length: 14 amino acids. With V trimmed by 8 bases and J by 0 bases, 4 bases remained unmatched. The CDR3 DNA sequence: TGTGCCAGCTGTCGGGACAGCTCTGGAAACACCATATATTTT. Translated: CASCRDSSGNTIYF.

The CDR3 bases are TGTGCCAGCAGGGGACAGGGGCGGACAGATACGCAGTATTTT. Amino acids: CASRGQGRTDTQYF. The gene calls are TRBV6-5 and TRBJ2-3; 10 nucleotides match TRBD1. The ends lost 6 bases at V and 3 bases at J; junction bases unmatched: 3. Germline V lookup: CDR1 MNHEY, CDR2 SVGAGI. This CDR3 is 14 amino acids long.

The chain employs TRBV18 and TRBJ1-1; D possibly corresponds to TRBD1 (6 bases). The V gene's germline CDR1 is KGHSH and CDR2 LQKENI. V shed 6 bases and J shed 5 bases, with 16 bases lying between them. CDR3 size: 14 residues. CDR3 bases: TGTGCCAGCTCCCCTAAGGGGCAGGGGACTGAAGCTTTCTTT. Protein sequence: CASSPKGQGTEAFF.

V and J are TRBV19 and TRBJ1-1; D may be TRBD1 (5 bases). V dropped 6 bases and J dropped 1 base, with 9 bases sitting between them. This CDR3 is built from 13 residues. Germline V gene sequence: CDR1 LNHDA, CDR2 SQIVND (reference sequence). The CDR3 DNA is TGTGCCAGTAGGCTACAGGAGAACACTGAAGCTTTCTTT. Amino acids: CASRLQENTEAFF. Using reference TRBV19 and TRBJ1-1 for the parts outside the CDR3, the full variable domain is DGGITQSPKYLFRKEGQNVTLSCEQNLNHDAMYWYRQDPGQGLRLIYYSQIVNDFQKGDIAEGYSVSREKKESFPLTVTSAQKNPTAFYLCASRLQENTEAFFGQGTRLTVV.

The chain combines TRBV12-3 or TRBV12-4 with TRBJ1-2, with D possibly TRBD1 on 6 matching bases. CDR3 size: 13 residues. V was clipped by 7 bases and J by 2 bases, with 11 bases between them. The CDR3 sequence is CASKTDSNYGYTF. DNA for the CDR3: TGTGCCAGCAAAACGGACAGCAACTATGGCTACACCTTC.

CDR3 sequence: CASSHTNQPQHF. The CDR3 bases are TGTGCCAGCAGCCATACGAATCAGCCCCAGCATTTT. The chain couples TRBV7-9 to TRBJ1-5; D gene uncertain. Between the trimmed V and J ends, which lost 5 bases and 4 bases, there was a span of 6 bases. The CDR3 extends over 12 amino acids. CDR1 is SEHNR and CDR2 is FQNEAQ in the germline V gene (reference sequence).

This chain links TRBV6-5 with TRBJ1-1; TRBD1 aligns across 8 bases. Trimming took 10 bases from V and 5 from J; bases not matched to a gene: 6. There are 12 residues in the CDR3. Germline CDR1 MNHEY, CDR2 SVGAGI. DNA of the CDR3: TGTGCCACATACAGGGGGGGAACTGAAGCTTTCTTT. Translating it yields CATYRGGTEAFF.

In DNA form, the CDR3 reads TGTGCCAGCAGGCAAATTAGCGGGATTTCCTACGAGCAGTACTTC. Protein: CASRQISGISYEQYF. The chain joins TRBV6-5 to TRBJ2-7, with 8 bases aligning to TRBD2. V dropped 6 bases and J dropped 1; count of bases not matched to a gene: 8. There are 15 residues in the CDR3. The germline V gene encodes CDR1 MNHEY and CDR2 SVGAGI.

The chain is built from TRBV6-5 and TRBJ2-1, with D possibly TRBD1 on 5 matching bases. CDR1 and CDR2 (germline): MNHEY, SVGAGI. V lost 5 bases and J 4 bases, leaving 15 bases between the germline ends. This CDR3 contains 15 residues. The CDR3 nucleotides read TGTGCCAGCAGTCCGGACACCGGAATTTACAATGAGCAGTTCTTC. Translation: CASSPDTGIYNEQFF.

This chain links TRBV10-3 with TRBJ1-5, with D maybe TRBD1 (5 bases). Trimming pared 6 bases from V and 10 bases from J, leaving 13 bases between. This CDR3 region has 12 residues. Germline loops: CDR1 ENHRY, CDR2 SYGVKD. CDR3 residues: CAIRDEGVPQHF. In DNA, the CDR3 is TGTGCCATCAGAGACGAAGGGGTTCCCCAGCATTTT.

J is TRBJ2-7 and V is TRBV19, with D possibly matching TRBD2 (5 bases). Germline V gene sequence: CDR1 LNHDA, CDR2 SQIVND (reference sequence). The CDR3 sequence is 14 residues long. The ends were cut back, 3 bases at V and 2 bases at J, with 11 bases in the middle. CDR3 residues: CASSIGSRAYEQYF. The CDR3 region has the DNA TGTGCCAGTAGTATTGGCTCGAGGGCCTACGAGCAGTACTTC.

The chain uses TRBV2 and TRBJ2-7; D ambiguous. CDR1 is SNHLY and CDR2 is FYNNEI in the germline V gene. Trimming left V 3 bases short and J 6 bases short, with 6 bases between. The CDR3 runs to 11 residues. This CDR3 reads CASSDVREQYF. The CDR3 DNA follows: TGTGCCAGCAGTGATGTCCGCGAGCAGTACTTC.

The chain combines TRBV28 with TRBJ2-7, with a possible D match to TRBD2 (5 bases). Germline-derived CDR1 and CDR2 are MDHEN and SYDVKM. The CDR3 sequence is 15 residues long. Trimming left V 0 bases short and J 5 bases short, with 14 bases between. The CDR3 loop is CASSLWRDGSDEQYF. CDR3 coding DNA: TGTGCCAGCAGTTTATGGAGGGATGGGAGTGACGAGCAGTACTTC.

This rearrangement joins TRBV27 to TRBJ1-2, with 10 bases matching TRBD1. Per the germline V gene, CDR1 is MNHEY and CDR2 is SMNVEV (reference sequence). The trim removed 3 bases at V and 6 bases at J, leaving 1 base unmatched. This CDR3 region has 13 residues. CDR3 nucleotides: TGTGCCAGCAGTTTTGGGACAGGGGATGGCTACACCTTC. Protein: CASSFGTGDGYTF.

The genes are TRBV4-3 and TRBJ2-5; a weak D match, TRBD2 (6 bases). The germline V gene has CDR1 LGHNA and CDR2 YSLEER. There are 15 residues in the CDR3. Trimming shortened V by 4 bases and J by 3 bases, and 15 bases separated the two germline ends. CDR3 loop: CASSRGDWTKETQYF. The CDR3 coding sequence is TGCGCCAGCAGCCGGGGGGACTGGACTAAAGAGACCCAGTACTTC.